The clone carrying this T cell receptor beta chain was seen a few times. Its antigen is undetermined. This specimen belongs to a study of blood T cells in healthy people across ages. A sample-barcoded 5' primer and a J-beta primer mix were used in a second PCR of roughly 7 to 11 cycles. Each CDR3 protein is one row after TCRdb ran MiXCR on the 5' RACE reads. There are about 620,000 distinct CDR3 sequences in the sample; 40% to 65% occur only once, and approximately 13% lies in the top ten. Whole-study results and caveats: TCR beta diversity tracked closely with naive T cell percentage. Higher diversity and more naive CD4+ cells were features of long-lived donors, compared to aged donors.

Trimming at V came to 6 bases and at J to 7 bases, leaving 6 bases not matched to a gene. CDR1 and CDR2 (germline): SNHLY, FYNNEI. The CDR3 loop spans 14 amino acids. The sample taken for sequencing was blood. The rearrangement uses TRBV2 and TRBJ1-2; the match to TRBD1 covers 12 bases. The origin of this receptor is a woman of 80 years or more in good health. The CDR3: CASSEGTGGRGYTF. Written as DNA, the CDR3 is TGTGCCAGCAGCGAGGGGACAGGGGGCCGTGGCTACACCTTC.